This T cell receptor (beta chain) was retrieved from a study of CD8 T cells in Susac syndrome. Study details: Patients with Susac syndrome were therapy-naive, on corticosteroids, or on intravenous immunoglobulin alone at blood draw. Whole-study results and caveats: None of the CD4+ T cell repertoires in Susac syndrome showed clonal expansion.

CD8+ and CD4+ T cells from blood underwent TCR beta sequencing. The diagnostic criteria for definite or probable disease, as recently defined, were met by the patients with Susac syndrome. Concerning this clonotype itself: The antigen is undetermined.

Random-hexamer reverse transcription was applied to about 0.45 to 1 ug RNA. TCRdb independently ran MiXCR on the immunoSEQ multiplex PCR reads; one entry per CDR3 protein. Of about 210,000 distinct CDR3 sequences in the sample, approximately 94% were seen once. The junction had 7 bases not matched to a gene; V was cut back by 5 bases and J by 4 bases. The germline V gene encodes CDR1 LNHDA and CDR2 SQIVND (reference sequence). The CDR3 is made up of 14 amino acids. The V and J genes are TRBV19 and TRBJ1-2; 7 bases are shared with TRBD1. Specimen: CD4+ T cells from PBMCs. This TCR derives from a human donor with Susac syndrome. The CDR3 nucleotides read TGTGCCAGTAGTCCCGGGACAGTGGTCTATGGCTACACCTTC. Protein product: CASSPGTVVYGYTF.